These T cell receptor beta chains were read from a single sample in a study of blood T cells in healthy people across ages. TCRdb fed the 5' RACE reads into MiXCR, producing one record per CDR3 protein. The sample contains approximately 900,000 distinct CDR3 sequences, roughly 28% of which appear only once. These records were also assigned to another study, of T cells of mothers and their children.

The sample consisted of blood. The source is a middle-aged woman in good health. Each CDR3 is given with its conserved first and last residue. Fields, in order: CDR3 protein, CDR3 DNA, J gene, D gene, V gene, clone size. D genes are given only for firm matches. Not every row has a clone size; where given, it reads once, few, many or a size class.

CASSPHRLGANVLTF	TGCGCCAGCAGCCCTCACAGGCTCGGGGCCAACGTCCTGACTTTC	TRBJ2-6	-	TRBV5-1	few
CASSQVGALGNEKLFF	TGCGCCAGCAGCCAAGTAGGGGCTTTGGGCAATGAAAAACTGTTTTTT	TRBJ1-4	-	TRBV4-3	-
CASSFSAGGQGYTF	TGTGCCAGCAGTTTCTCCGCAGGGGGCCAAGGCTACACCTTC	TRBJ1-2	TRBD1	TRBV28	few
CASSLTTGILIYEQYF	TGTGCCAGCAGCTTGACCACAGGGATCTTAATTTACGAGCAGTACTTC	TRBJ2-7	-	TRBV5-4	-
CASSLPPGQGAATNEKLFF	TGCGCCAGCAGCTTACCGCCGGGACAGGGGGCGGCAACTAATGAAAAACTGTTTTTT	TRBJ1-4	TRBD1	TRBV5-1	-
CASSFPKRRGVPSSYNEQFF	TGTGCCAGCAGCTTCCCTAAGAGGCGGGGGGTCCCGAGCTCCTACAATGAGCAGTTCTTC	TRBJ2-1	TRBD2	TRBV7-2	-
CASSQDGLGTGPSYEQYF	TGTGCCAGCAGCCAAGATGGGCTCGGGACAGGGCCTTCCTACGAGCAGTACTTC	TRBJ2-7	TRBD1	TRBV3-1	-
CASSQAGGSQGTQYF	TGTGCCAGCAGCCAAGCGGGGGGCTCCCAAGGGACCCAGTACTTC	TRBJ2-5	TRBD2	TRBV28	-
CSVEGGDRDYEQYF	TGCAGCGTTGAAGGTGGAGACAGGGACTACGAGCAGTACTTC	TRBJ2-7	TRBD1	TRBV29-1	many
CASKRRDEKLFF	TGTGCCAGCAAACGCAGGGATGAAAAACTGTTTTTT	TRBJ1-4	-	TRBV2	-
CSARRTGGADTQYF	TGCAGTGCTAGGCGAACAGGGGGTGCAGATACGCAGTATTTT	TRBJ2-3	TRBD1	TRBV20-1	-
CSAGQGNDQPQHF	TGCAGTGCTGGACAGGGGAACGATCAGCCCCAGCATTTT	TRBJ1-5	TRBD1	TRBV20-1	-
CASSQGLAGSEQFF	TGCGCCAGCAGCCAAGGCCTAGCGGGGAGTGAGCAGTTCTTC	TRBJ2-1	TRBD2	TRBV4-1	many
CSVELASAYEQYF	TGCAGCGTTGAATTGGCCAGCGCCTACGAGCAGTACTTC	TRBJ2-7	-	TRBV29-1	-
CASRETEESYEQYF	TGTGCCAGTAGGGAAACGGAGGAGAGCTACGAGCAGTACTTC	TRBJ2-7	-	TRBV7-9	-
CASSYSASDQPQHF	TGTGCCAGCAGTTACTCCGCTAGCGATCAGCCCCAGCATTTT	TRBJ1-5	-	TRBV6-2/TRBV6-3	-
CASSKARDDTQYF	TGTGCCAGCAGCAAAGCGCGGGACGATACGCAGTATTTT	TRBJ2-3	-	TRBV21-1	-
CASRTGGGEQYF	TGTGCCAGCAGGACAGGGGGCGGCGAGCAGTACTTC	TRBJ2-7	TRBD1	TRBV12-3/TRBV12-4	many
CSAPPGLVSQAYEQYF	TGCAGTGCGCCTCCGGGTCTAGTTTCCCAAGCCTACGAGCAGTACTTC	TRBJ2-7	-	TRBV20-1	many
CASSLAPGQARGDTQYF	TGTGCCAGCAGCTTAGCGCCCGGACAGGCCCGCGGGGATACGCAGTATTTT	TRBJ2-3	TRBD1	TRBV7-6	few
CASSLSGGTYTDTQYF	TGTGCCAGCAGTTTATCGGGGGGCACCTACACAGATACGCAGTATTTT	TRBJ2-3	-	TRBV27	-
CASTPGQGMYEQYF	TGTGCCAGCACCCCGGGACAGGGTATGTACGAGCAGTACTTC	TRBJ2-7	TRBD1	TRBV27	-
CASRGRTESYEQYF	TGCGCCAGCAGGGGCAGGACAGAATCCTACGAGCAGTACTTC	TRBJ2-7	-	TRBV5-1	many
CSAQRAAFSYQETQYF	TGCAGTGCCCAAAGGGCAGCCTTCAGTTACCAAGAGACCCAGTACTTC	TRBJ2-5	-	TRBV20-1	-
CSVERQGSYNEQFF	TGCAGCGTTGAAAGGCAGGGCTCCTACAATGAGCAGTTCTTC	TRBJ2-1	-	TRBV29-1	few
CASSRGDRNGYTF	TGTGCCAGCAGCAGAGGGGACCGGAATGGCTACACCTTC	TRBJ1-2	-	TRBV21-1	few
CASSLFGRRGAPDNSGANVLTF	TGTGCCAGCAGCTTGTTTGGTCGTCGGGGAGCTCCTGATAACTCTGGGGCCAACGTCCTGACTTTC	TRBJ2-6	-	TRBV5-4	few
CASSPPDGGGWNEQYF	TGTGCCAGCAGCCCTCCCGACGGCGGGGGGTGGAATGAGCAGTACTTC	TRBJ2-7	TRBD2	TRBV7-9	-
CASSYASQGGKYF	TGTGCCAGCAGTTACGCCTCACAGGGCGGCAAGTACTTC	TRBJ2-7	-	TRBV6-6	many
CASSMDRTGQYF	TGTGCCAGCAGTATGGACAGGACGGGGCAGTACTTC	TRBJ2-4	TRBD1	TRBV6-5	-
CSASSGGQSMDTQYF	TGCAGTGCTAGTTCAGGCGGACAGTCAATGGATACGCAGTATTTT	TRBJ2-3	-	TRBV20-1	-
CASSRGQKETQYF	TGTGCCAGCAGTCGTGGACAAAAAGAGACCCAGTACTTC	TRBJ2-5	-	TRBV7-2	many
CASSSTSGATGGYTF	TGTGCCAGCAGCTCAACTTCCGGGGCTACAGGAGGCTACACCTTC	TRBJ1-2	-	TRBV7-2	few